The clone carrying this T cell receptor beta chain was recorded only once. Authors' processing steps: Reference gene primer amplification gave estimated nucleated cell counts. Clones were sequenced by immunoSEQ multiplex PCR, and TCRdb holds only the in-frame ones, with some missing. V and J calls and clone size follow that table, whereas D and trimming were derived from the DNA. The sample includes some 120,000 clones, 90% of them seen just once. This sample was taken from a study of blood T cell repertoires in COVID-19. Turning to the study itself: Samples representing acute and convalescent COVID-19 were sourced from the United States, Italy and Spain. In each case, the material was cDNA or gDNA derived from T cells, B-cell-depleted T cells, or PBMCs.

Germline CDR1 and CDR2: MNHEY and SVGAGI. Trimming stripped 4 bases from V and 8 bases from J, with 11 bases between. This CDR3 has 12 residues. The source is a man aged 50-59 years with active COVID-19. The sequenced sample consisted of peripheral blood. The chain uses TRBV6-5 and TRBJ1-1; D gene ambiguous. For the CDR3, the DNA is TGTGCCAGCAGTTCCTTGGCAAGAGAAGCTTTCTTT. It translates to CASSSLAREAFF.